This TCR beta chain comes out of a study of Ad26.COV2.S vaccination and SARS-CoV-2 variants. Notes on the study in general: Substantial breadth was reportedly displayed by spike-specific CD8+ and CD4+ T cell responses after vaccination.

The V gene lost 4 bases and the J gene lost 0 bases, with 10 bases spanning the gap. The CDR3 extends over 14 amino acids. The germline CDR1 and CDR2 sequences are GTSNPN and SVGIG (reference sequence). Measured with immunoSEQ multiplex PCR; TCRdb has only the in-frame clones, and not every one. The table records about 440,000 clones, roughly 87% of them present only once. As concerns this clone: Its antigen is as yet unknown.

The treatment is: about 20 received Ad26.COV2.S at low or high dose, single or two shots; a few received placebo; per-sample allocation not given. Sampling took place 63 days after the first vaccine or placebo injection. This receptor was taken from a person aged 18 to 65 who received the Ad26.COV2.S COVID-19 vaccine or a placebo. The chain links TRBV30 to TRBJ1-3, with a possible D match to TRBD1 (5 bases). The sample here was peripheral blood, taken in a trial of Ad26.COV2.S vaccine versus placebo. The CDR3: CAWTRGDSGNTIYF. In DNA form, the CDR3 reads TGTGCCTGGACGAGGGGCGACTCTGGAAACACCATATATTTT.